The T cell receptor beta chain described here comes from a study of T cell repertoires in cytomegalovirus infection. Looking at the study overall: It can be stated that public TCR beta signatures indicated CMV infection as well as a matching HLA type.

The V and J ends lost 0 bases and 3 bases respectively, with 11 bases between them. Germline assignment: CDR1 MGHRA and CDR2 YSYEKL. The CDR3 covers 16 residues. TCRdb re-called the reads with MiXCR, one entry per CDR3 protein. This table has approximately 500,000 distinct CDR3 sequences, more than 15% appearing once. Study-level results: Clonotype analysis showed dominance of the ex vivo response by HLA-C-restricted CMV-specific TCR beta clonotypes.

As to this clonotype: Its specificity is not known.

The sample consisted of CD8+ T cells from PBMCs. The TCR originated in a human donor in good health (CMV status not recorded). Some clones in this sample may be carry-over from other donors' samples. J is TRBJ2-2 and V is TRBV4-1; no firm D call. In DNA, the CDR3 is TGCGCCAGCAGCCAAGAGATCCCCGAGGACACCGGGGAGCTGTTTTTT. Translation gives CASSQEIPEDTGELFF.